This entry concerns a single TCR beta chain. This sample is drawn from a study of T cells in localized non-small cell lung cancer. The data were produced by immunoSEQ multiplex PCR, yet TCRdb's version contains in-frame clones alone and is incomplete. The top ten clones hold roughly 6.9% of a sample with roughly 35,000 clones, more than 90% of them seen once. Germline trimming cut 1 base from V and 2 bases from J; bases unmatched to any gene: 7. This CDR3 has 16 amino acids. From germline, CDR1 is LNHNV and CDR2 YYDKDF (reference sequence). The chain combines TRBV15 with TRBJ2-7; 8 nucleotides line up with TRBD1. The sequence came from a female donor aged 60 or older with stage I lung adenocarcinoma. This specimen was peripheral blood, taken before any cancer treatment. CDR3 bases: TGTGCCACCAGCAGAGTCCCACAGGGGGAGGCCTACGAGCAGTACGTC. Translation gives CATSRVPQGEAYEQYV.